This TCR beta chain was sequenced in a study of cytomegalovirus exposure and HLA in healthy donors. PCR amplification relied on 60 Vbeta primers (plus 13 Jbeta primers). Clones were read by immunoSEQ multiplex PCR, and TCRdb kept only the in-frame ones, dropping some. The data hold about 160,000 clones, with approximately 76% observed a single time. CDR1 and CDR2 (germline): GTSNPN, SVGIG (reference sequence). Unmatched junction bases numbered 6, after V lost 1 base and J lost 6 bases. The CDR3 runs to 15 residues. Points on this clone: What it binds is unknown.

Study-wide results and caveats: Being indistinguishable, some V segments were excluded, TRBV6-2 and TRBV6-3 among them.

V gene TRBV30 combines with J gene TRBJ2-1; 10 bases line up with TRBD2. Source material: PBMCs. This receptor was obtained from a female donor in good health and CMV-seronegative. DNA for the CDR3: TGTGCCTGGAGTGCGGGACTAGCGCTGGGCAATGAGCAGTTCTTC. Translated, it gives CAWSAGLALGNEQFF.